This T cell receptor beta chain is from a study of vaccination and CD4 T cells after COVID-19. The wider study: The cells were exposed to overlapping spike peptides originating from SARS-CoV-2, HCoV-NL63, HCoV-OC43 and HCoV-229E for stimulation.

CDR3 length equals 12 residues. V lost 5 bases and J lost 7, with 9 bases in between. As to this clonotype: Its specificity is not known.

Treatment indicated: 10-day PBMC culture with coronavirus spike peptide pools or control peptides (ViraFEST assay). The Oncomine TCR Beta short-read assay was applied to DNA of cultured CD4+ T cells. Each CDR3 protein is one row after TCRdb ran MiXCR on the PCR reads. Counted here are 20,000 or so distinct CDR3 sequences, 26% occurring once; the ten biggest clones make up roughly 11%. The receptor was derived from a human donor with COVID-19. The sample taken for sequencing was cultured CD4+ T cells from blood. The chain couples TRBV12-3 or TRBV12-4 to TRBJ2-1; no clear D. The CDR3 spells CASSPQINEQFF. DNA of the CDR3: TGTGCCAGCAGTCCTCAAATAAATGAGCAGTTCTTC.